These T cell receptor beta chains were read from a single sample in a study of cytomegalovirus exposure and HLA in healthy donors. TCRdb's table, derived via immunoSEQ multiplex PCR, lists solely in-frame clones and lacks some. The repertoire includes more than 150,000 clones, 78% of them detected once, and around 6.1% sits in the top ten. The sequenced material came from PBMCs. The receptors were gathered from a woman in her twenties or thirties in good health and CMV-seropositive. CDR3s include the opening cysteine and the closing phenylalanine or tryptophan. The D gene is left open where the match is weak. Expanded clones are given a class, and other clones once, few, many or no size at all.

>.|.|TRBV19|15|TRBJ2-5
TGTGCCAGTAGCAATGACCCCAATTCAGGAGAGACCCAGTACTTC
CASSNDPNSGETQYF
>.|.|TRBV29-1|13|TRBJ1-1
TGCAGCGTTGGTAGCAGGGCGAACACTAAAGCTTTCTTT
CSVGSRANTKAFF
>few|.|TRBV5-4|12|TRBJ2-1
TGTGCCAGCAGCTTGGTCATCAATGAGCAGTTCTTC
CASSLVINEQFF
>few|.|TRBV5-6|12|TRBJ1-2
TGTGCCAGCAGCCCGATCGGTTATGGCTACACCTTC
CASSPIGYGYTF
>.|TRBD2|TRBV2|15|TRBJ2-7
TGTGCCAGCAGCCGTAGCGGGAGCGAGGTCTACGAGCAGTACTTC
CASSRSGSEVYEQYF
>once|TRBD2|TRBV11-2|13|TRBJ2-3
TGTGCCAGCGCTGCGGGAGATTCAGATACGCAGTATTTT
CASAAGDSDTQYF
>.|.|TRBV5-1|18|TRBJ2-5
TGCGCCAGCAGCTTGTCTCCAGAAGGCCGGGGGAAAAAAGAGACCCAGTACTTC
CASSLSPEGRGKKETQYF
>.|.|TRBV6-6|13|TRBJ2-5
TGTGCCAGCAGTTACAGCACCAGGGAGACCCAGTACTTC
CASSYSTRETQYF
>.|TRBD1|TRBV5-4|16|TRBJ1-4
TGTGCCAGCAGCTTGCAGACAGGGGCAACTAATGAAAAACTGTTTTTT
CASSLQTGATNEKLFF
>.|TRBD2|TRBV9|16|TRBJ2-1
TGTGCCAGCAGCGTCTCCGGGACTAGATCCTACAATGAGCAGTTCTTC
CASSVSGTRSYNEQFF
>.|TRBD2|TRBV27|15|TRBJ2-1
TGTGCCAGCAGTGACAGCGGGGGGGCTGGCAATGAGCAGTTCTTC
CASSDSGGAGNEQFF
>.|TRBD2|TRBV5-6|14|TRBJ2-7
TGTGCCAGCAGCCTGACTAGCGGGAACTACGAGCAGTACTTC
CASSLTSGNYEQYF
>.|.|TRBV6-5|15|TRBJ1-3
TGTGCCAGCAGTTCCCTTGACAGTCCCGGAAACACCATATATTTT
CASSSLDSPGNTIYF
>.|.|TRBV2|14|TRBJ2-2
TGTGCCAGCAGTGAAAGGCCAGGGACCGGGGAGCTGTTTTTT
CASSERPGTGELFF
>.|.|TRBV5-6|14|TRBJ2-3
TGTGCCAGCAGCTTGGGGCAAAGCACAGATACGCAGTATTTT
CASSLGQSTDTQYF
>.|TRBD1|TRBV25-1|16|TRBJ1-6
TGTGCCAGCAGTGACCCGAGACAGGGGGGGAATTCACCCCTCCACTTT
CASSDPRQGGNSPLHF
>.|.|TRBV15|17|TRBJ1-2
TGTGCCACCCGTCAGAGAGGAGGGAGGGGGGGCACCTATGGCTACACCTTC
CATRQRGGRGGTYGYTF
>few|TRBD2|TRBV27|17|TRBJ2-3
TGTGCCAGCAGTGCTTTCACTAGCGTCTCTAGCACAGATACGCAGTATTTT
CASSAFTSVSSTDTQYF
>.|.|TRBV27|13|TRBJ2-7
TGTGCCAGCAGTTTGGGGGGATCCGACGGGCAGTACTTC
CASSLGGSDGQYF
>once|.|TRBV18|15|TRBJ1-5
TGTGCCAGCTCACCAATACGGGGAAGCAATCAGCCCCAGCATTTT
CASSPIRGSNQPQHF
>.|TRBD2|TRBV7-9|15|TRBJ2-3
TGTGCCAGCAGCTCGGGACTAGAGAGCACAGATACGCAGTATTTT
CASSSGLESTDTQYF
>.|.|TRBV29-1|16|TRBJ2-1
TGCAGCGTTGAAGATCTACCGGAGAGCTCCTACAATGAGCAGTTCTTC
CSVEDLPESSYNEQFF
>.|TRBD1|TRBV18|15|TRBJ1-1
TGTGCCAGCTCACCACCGGGACAGATGAACACTGAAGCTTTCTTT
CASSPPGQMNTEAFF
>few|.|TRBV6-6|16|TRBJ1-1
TGTGCCAGCAGTTACTCGTCGGGGTTAGTGAACACTGAAGCTTTCTTT
CASSYSSGLVNTEAFF
>once|.|TRBV4-3|13|TRBJ1-2
TGCGCCAGCAGCTCTCCGGGGATCTATGGCTACACCTTC
CASSSPGIYGYTF
>.|TRBD2|TRBV5-8|15|TRBJ2-1
TGTGCCAGCGGAAACGGGCTAGCGGGTTACAATGAGCAGTTCTTC
CASGNGLAGYNEQFF
>.|TRBD1|TRBV18|14|TRBJ1-5
TGTGCCAGCTCCAGACAGGGGTTAGGGCAGCCCCAGCATTTT
CASSRQGLGQPQHF
>.|TRBD2|TRBV2|16|TRBJ2-1
TGTGCCAGCAGTGGGGTAGCGGGAATCCTTTTGAATGAGCAGTTCTTC
CASSGVAGILLNEQFF